The next 18 T cell receptor beta chains were all read from a single sample in a study of CD8+ T cells in alopecia areata. Treatment given: oral pan-JAK inhibitor, 5-10 mg twice daily. In each case, RNA was isolated and then reverse transcribed into cDNA as the sequencing template. Clones were read by immunoSEQ multiplex PCR, and TCRdb kept only the in-frame ones, dropping some. The repertoire holds about 190,000 clones, around 60% seen once, with less than 0.8% in the top ten. The sample in question was CD4+ T cells sorted from blood, obtained at week 4, from a patient treated with tofacitinib. These receptor sequences come from a human donor with alopecia areata.

Comment on this clone: The same CDR3 arises from other DNA sequences in this sample as well. The V gene is TRBV5-1, the J gene TRBJ2-7; D not certain. The V gene's germline CDR1 is SGHRS and CDR2 YFSETQ. V was cut by 4 bases and J by 2 bases, with 10 bases left in between. The length of the CDR3 is 13 residues. The CDR3 nucleotides read TGCGCCAGCAGCCTAGGACGGGCCTACGAGCAGTACTTC. Translated, it gives CASSLGRAYEQYF.

This clone was observed a single time. The V and J genes are TRBV7-6 and TRBJ2-7, with 8 bases lining up with TRBD2. Germline loops: CDR1 SGHVS, CDR2 FNYEAQ. The ends lost 5 bases at V and 4 bases at J; junction bases unmatched: 4. The CDR3 has 13 residues. The CDR3 sequence is CASSLSGNYEQYF. Written as DNA, the CDR3 is TGTGCCAGCAGCCTTAGCGGGAATTACGAGCAGTACTTC.

This clone has only one observation. The chain joins TRBV28 to TRBJ2-5, with D perhaps being TRBD1 or TRBD2 (5 bases each). V lost 5 bases, J lost 1 base, and 8 bases lay in between. The CDR3 covers 13 residues. Germline CDR1 reads MDHEN; CDR2 reads SYDVKM. CDR3: CASSIGTQETQYF. CDR3 DNA sequence: TGTGCCAGCAGTATTGGGACCCAAGAGACCCAGTACTTC.

The rearrangement uses TRBV29-1 and TRBJ2-1; 7 bases fit TRBD2. The V segment lost 8 bases and the J segment 6 bases; nucleotides outside the gene matches: 13. CDR1 SQVTM and CDR2 ANQGSEA come from the germline V gene. The CDR3 contains 14 residues. CDR3 sequence: CSFHGTTGGNEQFF. CDR3 nucleotide sequence: TGCAGCTTCCACGGGACCACGGGGGGCAATGAGCAGTTCTTC.

The chain links TRBV18 to TRBJ1-2; TRBD1 is a possible D gene (5 bases). Trimming took off 4 bases at V and 5 bases at J, with 8 bases between the two ends. CDR1 is KGHSH, CDR2 LQKENI, per germline. This CDR3 has 12 amino acids. CDR3 sequence (DNA): TGTGCCAGCTCACGCGGGGCTTATGGCTACACCTTC. Amino acid sequence: CASSRGAYGYTF.

The sample holds a few counts of this clone. The chain couples TRBV5-1 to TRBJ1-3; D not certain. Trimming stripped 4 bases from V and 4 bases from J, with 9 bases between. The CDR3 length is 13 residues. Germline V gene sequence: CDR1 SGHRS, CDR2 YFSETQ. The CDR3 bases are TGCGCCAGCAGCGGCGGGAAAGGAAACACCATATATTTT. This gives the protein CASSGGKGNTIYF.

In this sample, this clone turned up a few times. V and J are TRBV7-9 and TRBJ2-5; 8 nucleotides align to TRBD1. The CDR3 runs 17 residues. J was trimmed by 1 base and V by 5 bases; bases with no gene match: 12. From germline, CDR1 is SEHNR and CDR2 FQNEAQ (reference sequence). The DNA for the CDR3 is TGTGCCAGCAGCCACGACAGGGGCAGAGGGATCCAAGAGACCCAGTACTTC. This sequence encodes CASSHDRGRGIQETQYF.

V and J are TRBV2 and TRBJ2-2; D remains unclear. Germline CDR1 reads SNHLY; CDR2 reads FYNNEI. The CDR3 has 13 residues. Trimming left V 6 bases short and J 1 base short, with 6 bases between. DNA for the CDR3: TGTGCCAGCAGGAGCCTGAACACCGGGGAGCTGTTTTTT. As protein: CASRSLNTGELFF.

This clone showed up just a few times. CDR3 bases: TGCAGCTCTTGGGTCGGAGATACGCAGTATTTT. This codes for CSSWVGDTQYF. The chain uses TRBV29-1 and TRBJ2-3; D remains ambiguous. The CDR3 length is 11 residues. The V end was cut by 8 bases, the J end by 5 bases, with 11 bases between. Germline V lookup: CDR1 SQVTM, CDR2 ANQGSEA.

The V and J genes are TRBV6-5 and TRBJ2-5; D might be TRBD2 (5 bases). Trimming stripped 4 bases from V and 7 bases from J, with 16 bases between. Germline-derived CDR1 and CDR2 are MNHEY and SVGAGI. This CDR3 is built from 14 residues. The CDR3 region has the DNA TGTGCCAGCAGTTCGTCGGGATCGGCGGGGACCCAGTACTTC. The encoded protein is CASSSSGSAGTQYF.

The V and J genes are TRBV30 and TRBJ2-1; possible D gene TRBD1, 5 bases. The CDR3 is 15 residues long. The ends were cut back, 0 bases at V and 9 bases at J, with 18 bases in the middle. Looked up from germline, CDR1 is GTSNPN and CDR2 is SVGIG (reference sequence). The CDR3 loop is CAWSVSRAPIAEQFF. CDR3 DNA: TGTGCCTGGAGTGTATCCAGGGCCCCTATAGCTGAGCAGTTCTTC.

This clone was observed a single time. The CDR3 nucleotides read TGCAGCGTTGAAGACACGCGGGGACGAGGCTACACCTTC. Translating it yields CSVEDTRGRGYTF. V usage is TRBV29-1 and J usage is TRBJ1-2, with D possibly being TRBD1 (5 bases). The CDR3 length is 13 residues. The germline V and J ends were trimmed by 0 bases and 8 bases, with 13 bases remaining between them. The V gene's germline CDR1 is SQVTM and CDR2 ANQGSEA.

In this sample, this clone turned up many times. The chain couples TRBV10-3 to TRBJ2-7; D is uncertain. V lost 7 bases, J lost 1 base, and 14 bases lay in between. Germline lookup yields CDR1 ENHRY and CDR2 SYGVKD. The CDR3 consists of 14 residues. The CDR3 region is CAITSTRSSYEQYF. In nucleotides, the CDR3 is TGTGCCATCACCTCGACAAGGAGTTCCTACGAGCAGTACTTC.

The chain carries TRBV10-2 and TRBJ2-5; tentatively, D is TRBD2 (5 bases). The V gene lost 8 bases and the J gene lost 0 bases, with 10 bases spanning the gap. The CDR3 sequence is 13 residues long. From germline, CDR1 is WSHSY and CDR2 SAAADI. The CDR3 DNA reads as TGCGCCAGCCGCGAGCGGAACCAAGAGACCCAGTACTTC. This encodes CASRERNQETQYF.

The V gene is TRBV18, the J gene TRBJ1-2; D might be TRBD1 (5 bases). This CDR3 contains 13 residues. V lost 3 bases and J 6 bases, leaving 11 bases between the germline ends. Germline CDR1 reads KGHSH; CDR2 reads LQKENI. The CDR3 here is CASSPRGTDGYTF. In nucleotides, the CDR3 is TGTGCCAGCTCACCCAGAGGGACGGATGGCTACACCTTC.

The chain has TRBV6-1 and TRBJ2-1; 11 bases are a match to TRBD2. The germline CDR1 and CDR2 sequences are MNHNS and SASEGT. The CDR3 has 16 residues. The trim removed 4 bases at V and 7 bases at J, leaving 9 bases unmatched. CDR3 sequence (DNA): TGTGCCAGCAGTGTCCCACTAGCGGGAGCGGGTAATGAGCAGTTCTTC. This sequence encodes CASSVPLAGAGNEQFF.

This clone occurred a few times. The chain recombines TRBV29-1 with TRBJ2-5; TRBD2 agrees at 10 bases. Looked up from germline, CDR1 is SQVTM and CDR2 is ANQGSEA. J was trimmed by 4 bases and V by 5 bases; bases with no gene match: 4. The CDR3 contains 13 residues. The CDR3 loop reads CSVRLAGLETQYF. The CDR3 DNA reads as TGCAGCGTTAGACTAGCGGGTTTAGAGACCCAGTACTTC.

Only one count was recorded for this clone. J is TRBJ2-5 and V is TRBV4-2; tentative D call: TRBD1 (5 bases). This CDR3 is 15 amino acids long. The germline CDR1 and CDR2 sequences are LGHNA and YNFKEQ. The ends were cut back, 6 bases at V and 2 bases at J, with 16 bases in the middle. CDR3 DNA sequence: TGTGCCAGCAGACGAAGTGGGGCCATACAAGAGACCCAGTACTTC. This codes for CASRRSGAIQETQYF.